These 13 T cell receptor beta chains share one sample of origin, sequenced in a study of T cells after yellow fever vaccination. TCRdb re-analysed the 5' RACE reads in MiXCR, keeping a single row per CDR3 protein. Among approximately 240,000 distinct CDR3 sequences listed, approximately 3.5% were seen once. The sample in question was PBMCs, obtained 15 days after the yellow fever booster vaccination. Source of these receptors: a man aged 18 to 29 who received the YFV17D yellow fever vaccine.

This clonotype was seen ten or more times. This rearrangement joins TRBV3-1 to TRBJ2-1; 7 positions agree with TRBD1. Unmatched junction bases numbered 3, after V lost 0 bases and J lost 10 bases. This CDR3 has 13 residues. Germline CDR1 LGHDT, CDR2 YNNKEL (reference sequence). The CDR3 loop is CASSQDPRGEQFF. CDR3 coding DNA: TGTGCCAGCAGCCAAGATCCCAGGGGGGAGCAGTTCTTC.

At least ten counts were recorded for this clonotype. The chain joins TRBV5-1 to TRBJ2-7, with TRBD1 matching 9 bases. The CDR3 contains 15 residues. With 2 bases clipped from V and 3 bases from J, the junction kept 6 bases outside the gene matches. Germline loops: CDR1 SGHRS, CDR2 YFSETQ. CDR3 bases: TGCGCCAGCAGCTTCCTACCGGGACAGGGCTACGAGCAGTACGTC. It encodes CASSFLPGQGYEQYV.

This clonotype was picked up many times. The chain combines TRBV4-1 with TRBJ2-5; perhaps TRBD2 as D (5 bases). The CDR3 runs to 16 residues. From germline, CDR1 is MGHRA and CDR2 YSYEKL. The V end was cut by 1 base, the J end by 1 base, with 13 bases between. DNA for the CDR3: TGCGCCAGCAGCCAAGGGAGCGGCCTGGGCCAAGAGACCCAGTACTTC. This encodes CASSQGSGLGQETQYF.

This clonotype was recorded many times. The chain carries TRBV7-2 and TRBJ2-7; D perhaps matches TRBD1 (6 bases). V was trimmed by 0 bases and J by 4 bases, leaving 10 bases between them. This CDR3 is 14 amino acids long. Per the germline V gene, CDR1 is SGHTA and CDR2 is FQGNSA. The DNA of the CDR3 is TGTGCCAGCAGCTTAGCCGGACAGTATTACGAGCAGTACGTC. It codes for CASSLAGQYYEQYV.

This clonotype was seen many times. The chain is built from TRBV6-1 and TRBJ1-1; D perhaps matches TRBD1 (5 bases). This CDR3 is 12 amino acids long. V lost 4 bases and J lost 5, with 8 bases in between. Germline V gene data show CDR1 as MNHNS and CDR2 as SASEGT. As DNA, the CDR3 is TGTGCCAGCAGTGTATCAGGGACTGAAGCTTTCTTT. Translated, it gives CASSVSGTEAFF.

Ten or more counts support this clonotype. This sequence joins TRBV4-1 and TRBJ2-3; D is perhaps TRBD2 (6 bases). This CDR3 spans 19 amino acids. CDR1 and CDR2 (germline): MGHRA, YSYEKL. V lost 3 bases to trimming and J lost 0 bases, with 22 bases between them. The CDR3 DNA is TGCGCCAGCAGCCAGGGTACCAAAGGTTCGGGGGAGAGCACAGATACGCAGTATTTT. As protein: CASSQGTKGSGESTDTQYF.

Ten or more counts support this clonotype. The V gene is TRBV5-1, the J gene TRBJ2-5, with D perhaps matching TRBD1 or TRBD2 (5 bases each). Trimming left V 3 bases short and J 2 bases short, with 11 bases between. The germline CDR1 and CDR2 sequences are SGHRS and YFSETQ. There are 14 residues in the CDR3. As DNA, the CDR3 is TGCGCCAGCAGCTCACTAGAGGGGCAAGAGACCCAGTACTTC. Amino acid sequence: CASSSLEGQETQYF.

Many counts were recorded for this clonotype. V gene TRBV20-1 combines with J gene TRBJ2-1; D is perhaps TRBD2 (7 bases). This CDR3 spans 15 amino acids. V lost 0 bases to trimming and J lost 3 bases, with 12 bases between them. CDR1 and CDR2 (germline): DFQATT, SNEGSKA (reference sequence). CDR3 sequence: CSARDQGRDYNEQFF. The CDR3 DNA follows: TGCAGTGCTAGAGATCAGGGGAGGGACTACAATGAGCAGTTCTTC.

This clonotype showed up many times. This chain uses TRBV4-3 with TRBJ2-1, with D perhaps matching TRBD2 (7 bases). Germline-derived CDR1 and CDR2 are LGHNA and YSLEER. This CDR3 is built from 18 residues. The V end was cut by 0 bases, the J end by 7 bases, with 22 bases between. CDR3 sequence (DNA): TGCGCCAGCAGCCAAGAAAGTGGTCGGGGGGCCGTAAGAAATGAGCAGTTCTTC. Protein product: CASSQESGRGAVRNEQFF.

This clonotype occurred many times. The chain carries TRBV7-3 and TRBJ2-2; D is perhaps TRBD2 (6 bases). Germline values: CDR1 SGHTA, CDR2 FQGTGA. The CDR3 is made up of 19 amino acids. V lost 5 bases and J lost 2, with 24 bases in between. CDR3 DNA sequence: TGTGCCAGCAGCCCGCGGCGGACGCGCTCTAGCGTTAACACCGGGGAGCTGTTTTTT. Residues: CASSPRRTRSSVNTGELFF.

This clonotype occurred many times. This sequence joins TRBV10-3 and TRBJ2-3; 12 bases are shared with TRBD1. V was pared by 2 bases and J by 5 bases, with 8 bases of the junction left unmatched. This CDR3 has 17 residues. CDR1 is ENHRY and CDR2 is SYGVKD in the germline V gene. CDR3 nucleotides: TGTGCCATCAGTGAGATACCGGGACAGGGGGCAAGAGATACGCAGTATTTT. Amino acid sequence: CAISEIPGQGARDTQYF.

This clonotype was detected many times. The rearrangement links TRBV29-1 to TRBJ2-3; D remains unclear. Deletions cut 7 bases from V and 8 bases from J, with 16 bases between. Per germline, CDR1 SQVTM and CDR2 ANQGSEA. The CDR3 is 12 residues long. In DNA, the CDR3 is TGCAGCGGAATGGAACCCTCTGTTACGCAGTATTTT. It is translated as CSGMEPSVTQYF.

This clonotype appeared many times. The gene calls are TRBV4-2 and TRBJ1-6; no clear D. Germline V lookup: CDR1 LGHNA, CDR2 YNFKEQ. The ends were cut back, 4 bases at V and 4 bases at J, with 14 bases in the middle. The CDR3 length is 16 residues. The CDR3 reads CASSRSRERYNSPLHF. CDR3 in DNA: TGTGCCAGCAGCCGGAGCCGGGAACGGTATAATTCACCCCTCCACTTT.